This passage covers 27 T cell receptor beta chains from one sample sequenced in a study of blood T cell repertoires in COVID-19 (dated by TCRdb to about 2020). The receptor library was made with the immunoSEQ multiplex PCR assay. Held by TCRdb, this immuneACCESS table contains in-frame sequences only and omits some clones. Under half of the omission traces to an unresolved V gene where checked; the cause of the rest is unknown. The table for this sample lists over 200,000 clones; about 90% of them were counted only once. Together, the top ten hold about 2.5% of the sample. What was sequenced was peripheral blood. Receptors were obtained from a person under 35 with COVID-19, enrolled during active disease.

The gene calls are TRBV7-2 and TRBJ1-5; D remains unclear. V lost 3 bases and J lost 3, with 9 bases in between. CDR1 and CDR2 from the germline V gene are SGHTA and FQGNSA. This CDR3 comprises 14 residues. Here the CDR3 DNA reads TGTGCCAGCAGCTTGAGTCCCTTCAATCAGCCCCAGCATTTT. Translating it yields CASSLSPFNQPQHF.

The J gene is TRBJ2-7, the V gene TRBV7-9; 12 bases are shared with TRBD1. Germline V gene data show CDR1 as SEHNR and CDR2 as FQNEAQ (reference sequence). Trimming removed 5 bases from V and 2 bases from J; junction bases left unmatched: 10. The CDR3 length is 17 residues. CDR3 sequence reads: CASSRPEGTGGPYEQYF. CDR3 sequence (DNA): TGTGCCAGCAGCCGACCAGAAGGGACAGGGGGCCCCTACGAGCAGTACTTC.

In its sample, this clone was seen once. The chain couples TRBV19 to TRBJ1-4; maybe TRBD1 (6 bases). Germline V lookup: CDR1 LNHDA, CDR2 SQIVND (reference sequence). The CDR3 covers 15 residues. V lost 8 bases to trimming and J lost 7 bases, with 20 bases between them. The CDR3 sequence is CASSKRGTVIEKLFF. The CDR3 DNA is TGTGCCAGTTCGAAAAGGGGGACGGTGATTGAAAAACTGTTTTTT. Full variable domain (missing parts from reference TRBV19 and TRBJ1-4): DGGITQSPKYLFRKEGQNVTLSCEQNLNHDAMYWYRQDPGQGLRLIYYSQIVNDFQKGDIAEGYSVSREKKESFPLTVTSAQKNPTAFYLCASSKRGTVIEKLFFGSGTQLSVL.

The rearrangement links TRBV28 to TRBJ2-2; D is unresolved. Germline loops: CDR1 MDHEN, CDR2 SYDVKM. Between the trimmed V and J ends, which lost 3 bases and 4 bases, there was a span of 9 bases. CDR3 length: 14 residues. The CDR3 is CASSFAISTGELFF. CDR3 nucleotide sequence: TGTGCCAGCAGTTTTGCGATTAGCACCGGGGAGCTGTTTTTT.

This clone was seen just once. The chain carries TRBV7-3 and TRBJ2-3; D perhaps matches TRBD2 (6 bases). The CDR3 loop spans 18 amino acids. The ends were cut back, 5 bases at V and 6 bases at J, with 27 bases in the middle. CDR1 SGHTA and CDR2 FQGTGA come from the germline V gene. The CDR3 sequence is CASSPGRWRGILSDTQYF. The CDR3 DNA sequence: TGTGCCAGCAGCCCCGGACGATGGCGGGGAATTTTGTCGGATACGCAGTATTTT. The whole variable domain, remainder taken from reference TRBV7-3 and TRBJ2-3, is GAGVSQTPSNKVTEKGKYVELRCDPISGHTALYWYRQSLGQGPEFLIYFQGTGAADDSGLPNDRFFAVRPEGSVSTLKIQRTERGDSAVYLCASSPGRWRGILSDTQYFGPGTRLTVL.

The chain links TRBV6-2 or TRBV6-3 to TRBJ2-2; 9 nucleotides agree with TRBD2. The CDR3 has 16 amino acids. Germline V gives CDR1 MNHEY, CDR2 SVGEGT. Trimming at V came to 2 bases and at J to 4 bases, leaving 5 bases not matched to a gene. The DNA of the CDR3 is TGTGCCAGCAGTTACGGGGTTAGCGGGAGCACCGGGGAGCTGTTTTTT. This sequence encodes CASSYGVSGSTGELFF.

The chain links TRBV5-8 to TRBJ2-5, with TRBD1 matching 8 bases. The germline V gene has CDR1 SGHTS and CDR2 YDEGEE. The CDR3 is 16 amino acids. V trimming: 4 bases; J trimming: 5 bases; junction bases outside the gene matches: 13. The CDR3 coding sequence is TGTGCCAGCAGCCCCGGGACAGGTGACGTCCCGGAGACCCAGTACTTC. Its translation is CASSPGTGDVPETQYF.

This rearrangement joins TRBV27 to TRBJ1-2; the D gene is possibly TRBD1 (5 bases). This CDR3 region has 17 residues. The V end lost 4 bases, the J end lost 4 bases, and 22 bases lay between the germline ends. The V gene's germline CDR1 is MNHEY and CDR2 SMNVEV (reference sequence). CDR3 protein: CASSWGGRPPDFYGYTF. CDR3 nucleotides: TGTGCCAGCAGTTGGGGGGGGAGACCGCCGGACTTCTATGGCTACACCTTC.

The genes are TRBV5-4 and TRBJ2-5; perhaps TRBD1 as D (5 bases). The CDR3 runs to 13 residues. V dropped 0 bases and J dropped 5 bases, with 8 bases sitting between them. The germline CDR1 and CDR2 sequences are SGHNT and YYREEE (reference sequence). Here the CDR3 reads CASSLVGAETQYF. In DNA, the CDR3 is TGTGCCAGCAGCTTGGTAGGGGCGGAGACCCAGTACTTC.

The chain carries TRBV21-1 and TRBJ2-7; TRBD1 is taken as the D call from the table, unchecked against the DNA. TRBV21-1 is deemed a pseudogene. The length of the CDR3 is 17 residues. Written as DNA, the CDR3 is TGTGCCAGCAGCCGGGAACCAGGGGGCGTAATTGAGTACGAGCAGTACTTC. Translated: CASSREPGGVIEYEQYF.

The chain couples TRBV7-9 to TRBJ1-2, with 9 bases lining up with TRBD1. There are 15 residues in the CDR3. The trim removed 4 bases at V and 2 bases at J, leaving 5 bases unmatched. CDR1 SEHNR and CDR2 FQNEAQ come from the germline V gene (reference sequence). CDR3 in amino acids: CASSSQTGGNYGYTF. CDR3 nucleotides: TGTGCCAGCAGCTCTCAAACAGGGGGCAACTATGGCTACACCTTC.

CDR3 residues: CATSDSGETPGEQYF. Here the CDR3 DNA reads TGTGCCACCAGTGATAGCGGGGAAACCCCTGGCGAGCAGTACTTC. V is TRBV24-1 and J is TRBJ2-7; 7 nucleotides align to TRBD2. The length of the CDR3 is 15 residues. The germline V gene has CDR1 KGHDR and CDR2 SFDVKD. J was trimmed by 6 bases and V by 3 bases; bases with no gene match: 10.

The chain links TRBV20-1 to TRBJ2-3; TRBD1 might be the D (5 bases). V was trimmed by 1 base and J by 8 bases, leaving 7 bases between them. Per the germline V gene, CDR1 is DFQATT and CDR2 is SNEGSKA (reference sequence). The CDR3 covers 11 residues. The CDR3 DNA sequence: TGCAGTGCTAGAGGGGGCGTTACGCAGTATTTT. It specifies CSARGGVTQYF.

This clone has just one count. The rearrangement links TRBV6-5 to TRBJ2-5; 12 bases are shared with TRBD1. Germline V gene data show CDR1 as MNHEY and CDR2 as SVGAGI. J lost 5 bases, V lost 6 bases, and 7 bases had no gene match. The CDR3 is 15 amino acids. The CDR3 sequence: CASSRGTGGRETQYF. CDR3 nucleotide sequence: TGTGCCAGCAGCCGTGGGACAGGGGGCCGGGAGACCCAGTACTTC.

Only one count was recorded for this clone. The rearrangement links TRBV7-9 to TRBJ2-7, with TRBD1 matching 9 bases. V was clipped by 6 bases and J by 6 bases; unmatched bases: 6. This CDR3 is built from 13 residues. Germline CDR1 is SEHNR and CDR2 is FQNEAQ (reference sequence). The CDR3 is CASRGQGRGEQYF. In DNA form, the CDR3 reads TGTGCCAGCAGGGGACAGGGAAGGGGCGAGCAGTACTTC.

The genes are TRBV11-2 and TRBJ2-5; the D gene is possibly TRBD2 (7 bases). CDR1 and CDR2 from the germline V gene are SGHAT and FQNNGV. V lost 4 bases to trimming and J lost 4 bases, with 13 bases between them. This CDR3 contains 14 residues. CDR3 residues: CASSSGGGGETQYF. The CDR3 nucleotides are TGTGCCAGCAGCTCGGGGGGAGGGGGAGAGACCCAGTACTTC.

This rearrangement joins TRBV11-2 to TRBJ2-7; D not resolved. CDR1 is SGHAT and CDR2 is FQNNGV in the germline V gene. Trimming took 4 bases from V and 0 from J, leaving 16 bases between them. CDR3 size: 16 residues. The CDR3 sequence is CASSSPHSLGSYEQYF. CDR3 sequence (DNA): TGTGCCAGCAGCTCCCCCCACAGCTTGGGCTCCTACGAGCAGTACTTC.

The V call is TRBV5-8, the J call TRBJ1-4; maybe TRBD1 (5 bases). V lost 4 bases to trimming and J lost 2 bases, with 15 bases between them. The CDR3 spans 16 residues. Germline CDR1 and CDR2: SGHTS and YDEGEE. The CDR3 DNA reads as TGTGCCAGCAGCCACTTCCGGGACTGGACTAATGAAAAACTGTTTTTT. It yields the protein CASSHFRDWTNEKLFF.

This sequence joins TRBV5-8 and TRBJ1-6, with D hard to call. The CDR3 contains 14 residues. Germline-derived CDR1 and CDR2 are SGHTS and YDEGEE. V was pared by 2 bases and J by 6 bases, with 9 bases between. The CDR3 loop reads CASSFLGSNSPLHF. CDR3 bases: TGTGCCAGCAGCTTCCTGGGGAGTAATTCACCCCTCCACTTT.

This chain uses TRBV29-1 with TRBJ2-7; 9 nucleotides line up with TRBD1. From germline, CDR1 is SQVTM and CDR2 ANQGSEA. The CDR3 consists of 13 residues. Losses at the gene ends were 5 bases for V and 0 bases for J; bases not matched to a gene: 2. The CDR3 sequence is CSVTGGPSYEQYF. In DNA, the CDR3 is TGCAGCGTTACAGGGGGCCCCTCCTACGAGCAGTACTTC.

This rearrangement joins TRBV4-1 to TRBJ2-7; a weak D match, TRBD1 (5 bases). The CDR3 spans 17 residues. Looked up from germline, CDR1 is MGHRA and CDR2 is YSYEKL. V lost 0 bases, J lost 2 bases, and 17 bases lay in between. This CDR3 reads CASSQEKGPGYTYEQYF. CDR3 coding DNA: TGCGCCAGCAGCCAAGAAAAAGGGCCAGGGTACACCTACGAGCAGTACTTC.

V usage is TRBV19 and J usage is TRBJ2-1, with TRBD2 matching 7 bases. The CDR3 consists of 13 residues. The germline V gene encodes CDR1 LNHDA and CDR2 SQIVND (reference sequence). With V trimmed by 5 bases and J by 9 bases, 7 bases remained unmatched. The CDR3 spells CASSPPTSFEQFF. The CDR3 DNA follows: TGTGCCAGTAGTCCTCCGACTAGCTTTGAGCAGTTCTTC. Complete variable domain (other parts from reference TRBV19 and TRBJ2-1): DGGITQSPKYLFRKEGQNVTLSCEQNLNHDAMYWYRQDPGQGLRLIYYSQIVNDFQKGDIAEGYSVSREKKESFPLTVTSAQKNPTAFYLCASSPPTSFEQFFGPGTRLTVL.

The chain carries TRBV24-1 and TRBJ2-3, with a weak D call TRBD2 (6 bases). The CDR3 is 14 amino acids. The germline V gene encodes CDR1 KGHDR and CDR2 SFDVKD. V was shortened by 5 bases and J by 4 bases, with 12 bases between the two germline ends. CDR3 protein: CATSVREPPDTQYF. CDR3 nucleotide sequence: TGTGCCACCAGTGTACGGGAGCCACCAGATACGCAGTATTTT.

This clone was recorded a few times. V usage is TRBV29-1 and J usage is TRBJ2-1, with 9 nucleotides matching TRBD2. From germline, CDR1 is SQVTM and CDR2 ANQGSEA. Trimming at V came to 4 bases and at J to 0 bases, leaving 13 bases not matched to a gene. CDR3 length: 18 amino acids. CDR3 region: CSVVGGLAPRSSYNEQFF. The CDR3 bases are TGCAGCGTTGTAGGGGGACTAGCCCCCAGGAGCTCCTACAATGAGCAGTTCTTC.

This chain joins TRBV5-1 and TRBJ2-5; the match to TRBD1 covers 11 bases. V was pared by 4 bases and J by 5 bases, with 7 bases of the junction left unmatched. CDR3 length: 15 residues. Germline CDR1 is SGHRS and CDR2 is YFSETQ. The CDR3 loop is CASSKGQGAGETQYF. Here the CDR3 DNA reads TGCGCCAGCAGCAAAGGACAGGGGGCGGGCGAGACCCAGTACTTC. Full variable domain (rest looked up from reference TRBV5-1 and TRBJ2-5): KAGVTQTPRYLIKTRGQQVTLSCSPISGHRSVSWYQQTPGQGLQFLFEYFSETQRNKGNFPGRFSGRQFSNSRSEMNVSTLELGDSALYLCASSKGQGAGETQYFGPGTRLLVL.

The rearrangement uses TRBV27 and TRBJ2-5, with a weak D call TRBD1 (5 bases). The CDR3 is made up of 13 amino acids. CDR1 and CDR2 (germline): MNHEY, SMNVEV (reference sequence). With 8 bases removed from V and 5 bases from J, the gap between germline ends came to 15 bases. The CDR3 bases are TGTGCCAGCGGGTCAGGGTCCCGGGAGACCCAGTACTTC. Amino acids: CASGSGSRETQYF.

The chain couples TRBV2 to TRBJ1-6, with a possible D match to TRBD1 (5 bases). This CDR3 has 13 residues. CDR1 SNHLY and CDR2 FYNNEI come from the germline V gene. Trimming took off 3 bases at V and 7 bases at J, with 7 bases between the two ends. The CDR3 DNA is TGTGCCAGCAGTGACCGACAGAATTCACCCCTCCACTTT. Protein: CASSDRQNSPLHF.